This TCR gamma chain was documented in a study of gammadelta T cells in human blood (dated by TCRdb to about 2020). This clone has just a few counts. The target of this receptor is not known. This DNA's translation differs at residue 3 from TCRdb's protein, which comes from a much larger clone; a read error is likely, and the protein shown is translated from the DNA. The paper's findings and limits, for the study overall: According to the study, polyclonal expansion of innate gamma-delta T cells immediately after birth appeared to be driven by microbial exposure.

Library creation used RT-PCR. The sample was run on an Illumina MiSeq. Via CATT, TCRdb reprocessed the public reads, and rows with identical DNA were then joined. Recorded for this sample are hundreds of gamma-chain clones; 3% to 4.5% of them occurred a single time. In total, the top ten clones hold just over 20% of the sample. The CDR3 contains 12 residues, cysteine and phenylalanine counted. The retained sequence is limited to the CDR3, 36 bases, with the frame set at the first base. For CDR1 and CDR2, the germline V gene lists EGSTGY and YDSYTSSV. The chain is encoded by TRGV4 joined to TRGJ1 or TRGJ2. Sequencing was performed on non-Vgamma9Vdelta2 gamma-delta T cells from infant blood. The TCR comes from a human donor. The CDR3 protein is CASWDGHYKKLF. At the DNA level, the sequence is TGTGCCTCCTGGGATGGGCATTATAAGAAACTCTTT.